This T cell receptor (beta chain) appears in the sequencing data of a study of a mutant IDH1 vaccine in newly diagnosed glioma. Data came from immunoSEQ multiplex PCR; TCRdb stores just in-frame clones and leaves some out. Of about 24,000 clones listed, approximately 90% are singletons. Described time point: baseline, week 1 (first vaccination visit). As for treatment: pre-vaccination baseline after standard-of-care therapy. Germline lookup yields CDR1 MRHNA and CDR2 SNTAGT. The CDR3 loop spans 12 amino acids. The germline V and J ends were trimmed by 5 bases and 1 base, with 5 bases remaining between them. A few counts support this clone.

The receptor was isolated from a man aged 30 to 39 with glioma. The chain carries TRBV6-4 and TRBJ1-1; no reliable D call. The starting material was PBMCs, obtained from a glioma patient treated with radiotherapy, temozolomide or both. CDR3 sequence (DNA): TGTGCCAGCAGTTCGGGGAACACTGAAGCTTTCTTT. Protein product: CASSSGNTEAFF.